These 23 T cell receptor beta chains came from one sample sequenced in a study of technical replicates of blood from a few donors. The data were produced by immunoSEQ multiplex PCR, yet TCRdb's version contains in-frame clones alone and is incomplete. The sample includes fewer than 15,000 clones, roughly three quarters seen only once; the top ten take around 12%. The sequencing sample was made of PBMCs. The receptors here all came from a human donor in good health.

This rearrangement joins TRBV19 to TRBJ1-5; 7 nucleotides agree with TRBD1. This CDR3 contains 15 residues. With V trimmed by 1 base and J by 1 base, 1 base remained unmatched. In germline, CDR1 is LNHDA, CDR2 SQIVND (reference sequence). As DNA, the CDR3 is TGTGCCAGTAGTATAGGGGACAGAAGCAATCAGCCCCAGCATTTT. Translation gives CASSIGDRSNQPQHF.

The J gene is TRBJ2-1, the V gene TRBV5-1; D is perhaps TRBD2 (7 bases). The germline V gene encodes CDR1 SGHRS and CDR2 YFSETQ. V dropped 5 bases and J dropped 8 bases, with 23 bases sitting between them. The CDR3 covers 16 residues. The CDR3 DNA reads as TGCGCCAGCAGTCCCGTCCCCGGGGGGCGCATCGATGAGCAGTTCTTC. This sequence encodes CASSPVPGGRIDEQFF.

The CDR3 bases are TGTGCCAGCAGTTTACAGGGGGGCCAAGAGACCCAGTACTTC. Residues: CASSLQGGQETQYF. The rearrangement links TRBV2 to TRBJ2-5; 8 positions match TRBD1. The CDR3 length is 14 residues. Trimming removed 5 bases from V and 1 base from J; junction bases left unmatched: 3. CDR1 SNHLY and CDR2 FYNNEI come from the germline V gene.

This chain connects TRBV10-3 to TRBJ1-5; 7 bases fit TRBD1. This CDR3 spans 15 amino acids. With 4 bases clipped from V and 2 bases from J, the junction kept 5 bases outside the gene matches. Germline V lookup: CDR1 ENHRY, CDR2 SYGVKD. The DNA of the CDR3 is TGTGCCATCAGTGTAGGGACAGAGGGCAATCAGCCCCAGCATTTT. Translating it yields CAISVGTEGNQPQHF.

V is TRBV10-3 and J is TRBJ1-2, with 10 positions matching TRBD1. CDR1 ENHRY and CDR2 SYGVKD come from the germline V gene. The trim removed 4 bases at V and 4 bases at J, leaving 12 bases unmatched. The CDR3 length is 17 residues. In nucleotides, the CDR3 is TGTGCCATCAGTGTCAACTCCGGGACAGGGGAGGCCTATGGCTACACCTTC. It is translated as CAISVNSGTGEAYGYTF.

This clone occurred a few times. The chain has TRBV2 and TRBJ2-7; D may be TRBD1 (5 bases). CDR3 length: 12 residues. Germline values: CDR1 SNHLY, CDR2 FYNNEI. V was clipped by 3 bases and J by 3 bases, with 6 bases between them. This chain's CDR3 is CASSDQGYEQYF. For the CDR3, the DNA is TGTGCCAGCAGTGATCAGGGCTACGAGCAGTACTTC.

The J gene is TRBJ2-5, the V gene TRBV6-1, with D possibly TRBD1 on 5 matching bases. V was clipped by 10 bases and J by 5 bases, with 14 bases between them. CDR1 is MNHNS and CDR2 is SASEGT in the germline V gene. This CDR3 region has 12 residues. As DNA, the CDR3 is TGTGCCATCACACCAGGGTGGGAGACCCAGTACTTC. Amino acids: CAITPGWETQYF.

The V gene is TRBV18, the J gene TRBJ1-5, with a tentative D call TRBD1 (5 bases). The CDR3 loop spans 15 amino acids. The germline gives CDR1 KGHSH, CDR2 LQKENI. V was clipped by 6 bases and J by 5 bases, with 17 bases between them. CDR3 sequence reads: CASSEAPGGDQPQHF. CDR3 sequence (DNA): TGTGCCAGCTCCGAGGCCCCGGGGGGAGATCAGCCCCAGCATTTT. The full variable domain, rest sourced from reference TRBV18 and TRBJ1-5, is NAGVMQNPRHLVRRRGQEARLRCSPMKGHSHVYWYRQLPEEGLKFMVYLQKENIIDESGMPKERFSAEFPKEGPSILRIQQVVRGDSAAYFCASSEAPGGDQPQHFGDGTRLSIL.

The chain uses TRBV18 and TRBJ2-7; D perhaps matches TRBD2 (5 bases). V was cut by 3 bases and J by 1 base, with 22 bases left in between. The CDR3 is 18 amino acids. Germline V CDR1 and CDR2: KGHSH, LQKENI. The CDR3 region is CASSPQLPWARGSYEQYF. CDR3 DNA: TGTGCCAGCTCACCGCAACTCCCTTGGGCAAGAGGGTCCTACGAGCAGTACTTC.

V usage is TRBV18 and J usage is TRBJ2-1, with TRBD2 identical over 9 bases. Germline trimming cut 3 bases from V and 0 bases from J; bases unmatched to any gene: 6. Germline CDR1 reads KGHSH; CDR2 reads LQKENI. The CDR3 covers 17 residues. CDR3 nucleotides: TGTGCCAGCTCACCTAGTAGCGGGGGAACCTCCTACAATGAGCAGTTCTTC. The encoded protein is CASSPSSGGTSYNEQFF. The whole variable domain, remainder taken from reference TRBV18 and TRBJ2-1, is NAGVMQNPRHLVRRRGQEARLRCSPMKGHSHVYWYRQLPEEGLKFMVYLQKENIIDESGMPKERFSAEFPKEGPSILRIQQVVRGDSAAYFCASSPSSGGTSYNEQFFGPGTRLTVL.

This clone was seen a handful of times. This sequence joins TRBV2 and TRBJ2-5; weak D call: TRBD2 (5 bases). Germline V gene data show CDR1 as SNHLY and CDR2 as FYNNEI. The CDR3 length is 14 residues. Trimming stripped 3 bases from V and 5 bases from J, with 13 bases between. The CDR3 region is CASSEGWERETQYF. In nucleotides, the CDR3 is TGTGCCAGCAGTGAGGGGTGGGAGAGGGAGACCCAGTACTTC.

The genes are TRBV28 and TRBJ2-1; 9 bases fit TRBD1. The length of the CDR3 is 15 residues. Trimming removed 6 bases from V and 9 bases from J; junction bases left unmatched: 12. Germline lookup yields CDR1 MDHEN and CDR2 SYDVKM. CDR3 DNA: TGTGCCAGCAGGGGTGGGACAGGGTTTTTGGCTGAGCAGTTCTTC. The encoded protein is CASRGGTGFLAEQFF.

This clone was observed a handful of times. This chain links TRBV27 with TRBJ2-5, with TRBD2 identical over 7 bases. J was trimmed by 6 bases and V by 7 bases; bases with no gene match: 11. The CDR3 is 14 residues long. Germline-derived CDR1 and CDR2 are MNHEY and SMNVEV (reference sequence). The CDR3 sequence: CASTPRGGRKTQYF. Written as DNA, the CDR3 is TGTGCCAGCACCCCTCGGGGAGGGAGGAAGACCCAGTACTTC.

This clone is labeled medium-sized (0.01 to 0.1%). The V call is TRBV4-2, the J call TRBJ2-6, with a possible D match to TRBD1 (5 bases). Deletions cut 0 bases from V and 0 bases from J, with 6 bases between. CDR1 is LGHNA and CDR2 is YNFKEQ in the germline V gene. CDR3 length equals 16 residues. CDR3 region: CASSQDQGSGANVLTF. CDR3 coding DNA: TGTGCCAGCAGCCAAGATCAGGGCTCTGGGGCCAACGTCCTGACTTTC.

This sequence joins TRBV27 and TRBJ2-7, with 7 bases aligning to TRBD2. Germline trimming cut 4 bases from V and 0 bases from J; bases unmatched to any gene: 6. The V gene's germline CDR1 is MNHEY and CDR2 SMNVEV (reference sequence). The CDR3 runs 15 residues. The CDR3 sequence is CASSWSGMSSYEQYF. The CDR3 DNA reads as TGTGCCAGCAGTTGGAGCGGGATGAGCTCCTACGAGCAGTACTTC.

The chain combines TRBV4-1 with TRBJ1-5; D remains ambiguous. The V end lost 0 bases, the J end lost 2 bases, and 14 bases lay between the germline ends. CDR3 length: 17 amino acids. CDR1 MGHRA and CDR2 YSYEKL come from the germline V gene. The CDR3 region has the DNA TGCGCCAGCAGCCAAGAAGGAGCGGGTCTGGGCAATCAGCCCCAGCATTTT. Protein: CASSQEGAGLGNQPQHF.

The chain has TRBV5-1 and TRBJ1-3; D possibly corresponds to TRBD1 (5 bases). V lost 7 bases to trimming and J lost 2 bases, with 13 bases between them. CDR3 length: 14 amino acids. Germline V CDR1 and CDR2: SGHRS, YFSETQ. The CDR3 bases are TGCGCCAGCCGTGCACAGGATACTGGAAACACCATATATTTT. Encoded protein: CASRAQDTGNTIYF.

Only one count was recorded for this clone. This chain connects TRBV11-2 to TRBJ1-2, with 9 bases fitting TRBD1. The CDR3 runs 15 residues. The J segment lost 3 bases and the V segment lost 5 bases, leaving 7 bases of the junction unmatched. CDR1 is SGHAT and CDR2 is FQNNGV in the germline V gene. In nucleotides, the CDR3 is TGTGCCAGCAGCGACGGGACAGGGTATGACTATGGCTACACCTTC. Protein: CASSDGTGYDYGYTF.

In its sample, this clone was seen a few times. The gene calls are TRBV5-1 and TRBJ1-1, with D maybe TRBD1 (6 bases). Germline loops: CDR1 SGHRS, CDR2 YFSETQ. The germline V and J ends were trimmed by 5 bases and 5 bases, with 16 bases remaining between them. CDR3 size: 14 residues. CDR3: CASSFQGGGTEAFF. In nucleotides, the CDR3 is TGCGCCAGCAGTTTTCAAGGGGGGGGAACTGAAGCTTTCTTT.

The rearrangement uses TRBV29-1 and TRBJ1-2, with 7 bases aligning to TRBD1. From germline, CDR1 is SQVTM and CDR2 ANQGSEA. J was trimmed by 3 bases and V by 6 bases; bases with no gene match: 10. This CDR3 is built from 14 residues. CDR3 amino acids: CSVRTDRADYGYTF. CDR3 DNA: TGCAGCGTCCGTACCGACAGGGCAGACTATGGCTACACCTTC.

The V and J genes are TRBV18 and TRBJ2-7; possibly TRBD1 for D (6 bases). The V gene's germline CDR1 is KGHSH and CDR2 LQKENI. Trimming cost V 1 base and J 1 base, with 8 bases left between them. The CDR3 runs 14 residues. The CDR3 nucleotides are TGTGCCAGCTCACCACACAGGGAATCCTACGAGCAGTACTTC. It encodes CASSPHRESYEQYF.

The chain joins TRBV11-2 to TRBJ2-1, with 8 bases matching TRBD2. Germline V lookup: CDR1 SGHAT, CDR2 FQNNGV. This CDR3 has 17 amino acids. After removal of 0 bases from V and 2 bases from J, the junction contained 6 bases not matched to a gene. CDR3 loop: CASSLDGRTSTYNEQFF. Written as DNA, the CDR3 is TGTGCCAGCAGCTTAGATGGTAGGACTAGCACCTACAATGAGCAGTTCTTC. Based on the CDR3 plus reference TRBV11-2 and TRBJ2-1, the full variable domain is EAGVAQSPRYKIIEKRQSVAFWCNPISGHATLYWYQQILGQGPKLLIQFQNNGVVDDSQLPKDRFSAERLKGVDSTLKIQPAKLEDSAVYLCASSLDGRTSTYNEQFFGPGTRLTVL.

The CDR3 DNA follows: TGTGCCAGCAGCACCAACCCCCGGACAGGGCTGTTGAACACTGAAGCTTTCTTT. Protein: CASSTNPRTGLLNTEAFF. This chain joins TRBV7-8 and TRBJ1-1; 8 bases map to TRBD1. This CDR3 is 18 amino acids long. Germline CDR1 reads SGHVS; CDR2 reads FQNEAQ. Trimming cost V 5 bases and J 0 bases; bases outside gene matches: 14.